This T cell receptor (beta chain) was captured by sequencing in a study of blood T cell repertoires in COVID-19. Generated by immunoSEQ multiplex PCR, the TCRdb table keeps only in-frame clones and is missing some. The sample has about 64,000 clones, around 86% seen once. The CDR3 has 15 amino acids. Trimming took off 1 base at V and 0 bases at J, with 10 bases between the two ends. Germline-derived CDR1 and CDR2 are SGHRS and YFSETQ. The clonotype was recovered from a human donor in a cohort sampled during active COVID-19. The J gene is TRBJ1-1, the V gene TRBV5-1, with a possible D match to TRBD1 (6 bases). Sequencing was done on a sample of peripheral blood. The CDR3 sequence: CASSLRPGVNTEAFF. The CDR3 region has the DNA TGCGCCAGCAGCTTGCGGCCAGGGGTGAACACTGAAGCTTTCTTT.